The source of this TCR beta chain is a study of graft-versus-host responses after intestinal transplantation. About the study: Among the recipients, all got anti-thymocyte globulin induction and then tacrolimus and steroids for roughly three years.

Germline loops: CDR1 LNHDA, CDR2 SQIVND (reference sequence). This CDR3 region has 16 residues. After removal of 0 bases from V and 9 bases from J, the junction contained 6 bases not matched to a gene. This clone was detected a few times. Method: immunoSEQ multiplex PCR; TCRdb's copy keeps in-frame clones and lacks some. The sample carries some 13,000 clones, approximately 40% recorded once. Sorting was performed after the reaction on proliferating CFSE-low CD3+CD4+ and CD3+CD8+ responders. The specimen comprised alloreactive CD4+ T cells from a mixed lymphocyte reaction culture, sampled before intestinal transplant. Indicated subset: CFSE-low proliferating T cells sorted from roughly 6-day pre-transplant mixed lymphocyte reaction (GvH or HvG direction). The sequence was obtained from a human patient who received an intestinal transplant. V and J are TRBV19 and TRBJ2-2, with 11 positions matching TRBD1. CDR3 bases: TGTGCCAGTAGTATAGATCTTAGGACAGGGGGCCGGGAGCTGTTTTTT. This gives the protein CASSIDLRTGGRELFF.